The 3 T cell receptor beta chains given below trace back to one sample, sequenced in a study of T cells in Graves' hyperthyroidism and ophthalmopathy. Amplification of TCR beta CDR3 regions used RNA as the template. First-round RT-PCR targeting the TCR CDR3 was performed with the HTBI primer set. TCRdb re-called the multiplex PCR reads through MiXCR, storing one row per CDR3 protein. The sample records hundreds of thousands of distinct CDR3 sequences, about 20% being singletons. The specimen sequenced was blood. The receptors shown here come from a man aged 30 to 45 with Graves' ophthalmopathy.

The sample holds a few counts of this clonotype. The CDR3 DNA reads TGTGCCAGCCGGGACTCTTTAAACATTCAGTACTTC. This codes for CASRDSLNIQYF. The chain joins TRBV11-1 to TRBJ2-4, with D perhaps TRBD2 (6 bases). There are 12 residues in the CDR3. The V end was cut by 8 bases, the J end by 6 bases, with 11 bases between. Germline CDR1 is SGHAT and CDR2 is FQDESV (reference sequence).

The genes are TRBV12-3 or TRBV12-4 and TRBJ2-2; 9 bases are shared with TRBD1. This CDR3 has 18 amino acids. V shed 4 bases and J 0 bases; nucleotides not matched to a gene: 9. The CDR3 DNA follows: TGTGCCAGCAGTTCCGGGACAGGGTTGGTTCCGAACACCGGGGAGCTGTTTTTT. The encoded protein is CASSSGTGLVPNTGELFF.

V usage is TRBV6-1 and J usage is TRBJ1-1, with D tentatively TRBD1 (5 bases). CDR3 length equals 13 residues. Trimming cost V 3 bases and J 6 bases, with 11 bases left between them. Germline V gives CDR1 MNHNS, CDR2 SASEGT. In DNA, the CDR3 is TGTGCCAGCAGTGACAGGGTAAGCTCTGAAGCTTTCTTT. This codes for CASSDRVSSEAFF.